Sequencing of this T cell receptor (beta chain) was carried out in a study of cytomegalovirus exposure and HLA in healthy donors. Looking at the study overall: Out of 300 to 500 genotyped donors, less than 85% belonged to the Caucasian-associated ancestry cluster.

Use of 60 Vbeta and 13 Jbeta primers characterized the PCR. Per the authors' pipeline: A later analysis tallied approximately 87 million unique TCR beta chains, around 9.9 million of them shared. The protocol was immunoSEQ multiplex PCR, while the TCRdb copy is restricted to in-frame clones and leaves out a portion. For V, J and clone size, that table is used; D and trimming come from the DNA. The sample consists of 110,000 or so clones, over 65% of them appearing once. With V trimmed by 7 bases and J by 6 bases, 6 bases remained unmatched. The CDR3 runs 13 residues. Germline CDR1 is SGHNT and CDR2 is YYREEE (reference sequence). Comments on this clone: What it binds is unknown.

Study observations and caveats: Whilst most TCR sequences proved rare, a subset of public TCRs occurred across many donors.

Source material: PBMCs. This receptor was identified in a woman aged 18-29 years in good health and CMV-seronegative. The chain couples TRBV5-4 to TRBJ1-2; 10 bases are shared with TRBD1. The CDR3, as DNA: TGTGCCAGCCGGGGGGGGACAGGGGATGGCTACACCTTC. This gives the protein CASRGGTGDGYTF.